This T cell receptor beta chain is from a study of CD8 T cells in Susac syndrome. The RNA, roughly 0.45 to 1 ug, was put through reverse transcription using random hexamers. TCRdb analysed the immunoSEQ multiplex PCR reads with MiXCR anew, one entry per CDR3 protein. Of approximately 190,000 distinct CDR3 sequences listed, roughly 90% are singletons. Germline V CDR1 and CDR2: SEHNR, FQNEAQ (reference sequence). The CDR3 sequence is 12 residues long. Trimming removed 4 bases from V and 13 bases from J; junction bases left unmatched: 5. CD8+ and CD4+ blood T cells underwent TCR beta sequencing. The gene calls are TRBV7-9 and TRBJ1-1; the match to TRBD1 covers 11 bases. The receptor was isolated from a human donor with Susac syndrome. The specimen sequenced was CD4+ T cells from PBMCs. The CDR3 DNA is TGTGCCAGCAGCTCCGGGGACAGGGGGGTTTTCTTT. It is translated as CASSSGDRGVFF.